This section outlines one TCR beta chain sequence together with its context. The junction had 6 bases not matched to a gene; V was cut back by 3 bases and J by 9 bases. This CDR3 contains 14 residues. CDR1 and CDR2 from the germline V gene are MNHEY and SMNVEV (reference sequence). Profiling relied on immunoSEQ multiplex PCR, and the TCRdb table lists in-frame clones only, not all of them. The sample yields roughly 57,000 clones, over 60% seen once. The sample comes from a study of blood T cell repertoires in COVID-19. The sequence was obtained from a man younger than 40 with COVID-19, enrolled during active disease. The rearrangement uses TRBV27 and TRBJ2-1; 9 bases agree with TRBD2. The sequencing sample was made of peripheral blood. The CDR3 here is CASSFRTSDREQFF. The CDR3 DNA is TGTGCCAGCAGTTTCCGGACTAGCGACCGTGAGCAGTTCTTC.